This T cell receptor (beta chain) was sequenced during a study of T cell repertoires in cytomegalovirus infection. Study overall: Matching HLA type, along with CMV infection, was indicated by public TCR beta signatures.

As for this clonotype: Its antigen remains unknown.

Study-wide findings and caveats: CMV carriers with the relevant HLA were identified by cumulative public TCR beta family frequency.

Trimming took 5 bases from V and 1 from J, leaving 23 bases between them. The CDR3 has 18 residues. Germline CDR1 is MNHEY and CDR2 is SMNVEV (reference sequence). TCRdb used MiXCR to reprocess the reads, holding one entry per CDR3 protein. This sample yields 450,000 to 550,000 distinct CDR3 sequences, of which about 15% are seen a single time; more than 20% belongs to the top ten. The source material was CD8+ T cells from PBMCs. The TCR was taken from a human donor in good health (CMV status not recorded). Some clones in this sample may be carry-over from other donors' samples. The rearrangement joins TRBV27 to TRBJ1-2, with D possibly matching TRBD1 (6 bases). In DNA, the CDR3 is TGTGCCAGCAGTCCCCTCCAGACAGGTTTCGAGAATAACTATGGCTACACCTTC. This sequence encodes CASSPLQTGFENNYGYTF.